This T cell receptor (beta chain) was obtained from a study of radiotherapy plus CTLA-4 blockade in lung cancer. This clone has only one observation. The antigen is undetermined. Whole-study findings and limits: In blood, early T cell clone dynamics reportedly predicted response best, together with interferon-beta. Radiotherapy plus ipilimumab was followed by expansion in blood of tumor-derived TCR clones.

Trimming took off 1 base at V and 0 bases at J, with 15 bases between the two ends. This CDR3 comprises 18 residues. CDR1 is SEHNR and CDR2 is FQNEAQ in the germline V gene (reference sequence). Profiling relied on immunoSEQ multiplex PCR, and the TCRdb table lists in-frame clones only, not all of them. Of 89,000 or so clones detected, around 86% appear once; the ten largest clones hold around 3.6%. Each patient with chemo-refractory metastatic non-small-cell lung cancer was treated with focal radiation plus CTLA-4 blockade using ipilimumab. This specimen consisted of peripheral blood, obtained from a patient treated with radiotherapy plus ipilimumab. The J gene is TRBJ2-2, the V gene TRBV7-9; D is unresolved. This clonotype originated in a human donor with non-small cell lung cancer who had a partial response to radiotherapy plus ipilimumab. The CDR3 DNA sequence: TGTGCCAGCAGCTTAGTAGAGTCGGTCAGGACGAACACCGGGGAGCTGTTTTTT. This sequence encodes CASSLVESVRTNTGELFF.